These 10 T cell receptor beta chains share one sample of origin, sequenced in a study of blood T cells in healthy people across ages. Primed by a sample-barcoded 5' primer and a J-beta primer mix, a second PCR proceeded for about 6 to 12 cycles. Using its own MiXCR run on the 5' RACE reads, TCRdb lists one record per CDR3 protein. Among more than 700,000 distinct CDR3 sequences listed, about 47% were seen once. Material for sequencing was blood. Source of these receptors: a man aged 80 or over in good health.

The J gene is TRBJ2-5, the V gene TRBV4-2; D gene unclear. Germline CDR1 reads LGHNA; CDR2 reads YNFKEQ. This CDR3 spans 13 amino acids. The V end was cut by 4 bases, the J end by 11 bases, with 17 bases between. CDR3 DNA sequence: TGTGCCAGCAGCCCCTCTCTGACTGACTTTCAGTACTTC. Translated: CASSPSLTDFQYF.

The chain joins TRBV11-3 to TRBJ2-3; D uncertain. The V and J ends lost 2 bases and 4 bases respectively, with 13 bases between them. This CDR3 has 15 residues. Germline V gene sequence: CDR1 SGHNT, CDR2 YENEEA. The CDR3 here is CASSLSRRFPDTQYF. Here the CDR3 DNA reads TGTGCCAGCAGCTTAAGCCGGCGGTTTCCAGATACGCAGTATTTT. Together with reference TRBV11-3 and TRBJ2-3, the CDR3 gives the full variable domain: EAGVVQSPRYKIIEKKQPVAFWCNPISGHNTLYWYLQNLGQGPELLIRYENEEAVDDSQLPKDRFSAERLKGVDSTLKIQPAELGDSAVYLCASSLSRRFPDTQYFGPGTRLTVL.

The J gene is TRBJ2-5, the V gene TRBV20-1; D uncertain. Germline CDR1 and CDR2: DFQATT and SNEGSKA (reference sequence). Trimming shortened V by 3 bases and J by 4 bases, and 12 bases separated the two germline ends. CDR3 length: 13 residues. The CDR3 sequence: CSASLTTGETQYF. The CDR3 DNA reads as TGCAGTGCTAGTTTGACAACGGGAGAGACCCAGTACTTC.

With respect to this clonotype: This clone may be a read error of a much larger clone one base away. This chain links TRBV27 with TRBJ2-5; D possibly uses TRBD1 or TRBD2 (5 bases each). The CDR3 contains 15 residues. Germline V CDR1 and CDR2: MNHEY, SMNVEV (reference sequence). Trimming stripped 0 bases from V and 5 bases from J, with 13 bases between. The CDR3 spells CASSLSPGRWETQYF. CDR3 coding DNA: TGTGCCAGCAGTTTATCTCCGGGACGGTGGGAGACCCAGTACTTC.

The V and J genes are TRBV27 and TRBJ1-1; TRBD1 might be the D (5 bases). The V gene lost 8 bases and the J gene lost 1 base, with 11 bases spanning the gap. The CDR3 extends over 13 amino acids. Germline CDR1 is MNHEY and CDR2 is SMNVEV (reference sequence). The CDR3, as DNA: TGTGCCAGCGGGGCCGCCTCGAACACTGAAGCTTTCTTT. This translates into CASGAASNTEAFF.

This clonotype showed up many times. The rearrangement uses TRBV4-2 and TRBJ1-4; D not resolved. The CDR3 is 16 residues long. Trimming pared 4 bases from V and 5 bases from J, leaving 17 bases between. Germline lookup yields CDR1 LGHNA and CDR2 YNFKEQ. The CDR3 nucleotides are TGTGCCAGCAGCCGGTCCTCCGGGATTGCAAATGAAAAACTGTTTTTT. Translated: CASSRSSGIANEKLFF.

The chain has TRBV28 and TRBJ2-4; 9 bases are a match to TRBD1. The DNA end lines up better with TRBJ2-7; the J call may be wrong. Germline CDR1 is MDHEN and CDR2 is SYDVKM. This CDR3 is 16 amino acids long. The CDR3 loop is CASSQVGQGFAYEQYF. The CDR3 DNA sequence: TGTGCCAGCAGTCAAGTGGGACAGGGTTTCGCCTACGAGCAGTACTTC.

V is TRBV28 and J is TRBJ2-1, with TRBD2 matching over 10 bases. V shed 2 bases and J 4 bases; nucleotides not matched to a gene: 8. Germline CDR1 MDHEN, CDR2 SYDVKM. This CDR3 is 17 amino acids long. The CDR3 protein is CASSLNRAGGGYNEQFF. CDR3 DNA sequence: TGTGCCAGCAGTTTAAATCGAGCGGGAGGGGGATACAATGAGCAGTTCTTC.

Comments on this clonotype: Possible read error: a much larger clone is one base away. The CDR3: CAGSVENPGVGTDTQYF. CDR3 nucleotides: TGTGCCGGCAGCGTAGAAAACCCCGGGGTGGGCACAGATACGCAGTATTTT. J is TRBJ2-3 and V is TRBV9; a weak D match, TRBD2 (5 bases). The CDR3 spans 17 residues. Germline CDR1 is SGDLS and CDR2 is YYNGEE.

The rearrangement links TRBV15 to TRBJ2-1; weak D call: TRBD1 (6 bases). V shed 3 bases and J shed 13 bases, with 19 bases lying between them. Germline CDR1 LNHNV, CDR2 YYDKDF (reference sequence). The CDR3 loop spans 14 amino acids. The CDR3 reads CATSSQTGKETQFF. The DNA for the CDR3 is TGTGCCACCAGCAGCCAGACAGGCAAAGAGACCCAGTTCTTC.